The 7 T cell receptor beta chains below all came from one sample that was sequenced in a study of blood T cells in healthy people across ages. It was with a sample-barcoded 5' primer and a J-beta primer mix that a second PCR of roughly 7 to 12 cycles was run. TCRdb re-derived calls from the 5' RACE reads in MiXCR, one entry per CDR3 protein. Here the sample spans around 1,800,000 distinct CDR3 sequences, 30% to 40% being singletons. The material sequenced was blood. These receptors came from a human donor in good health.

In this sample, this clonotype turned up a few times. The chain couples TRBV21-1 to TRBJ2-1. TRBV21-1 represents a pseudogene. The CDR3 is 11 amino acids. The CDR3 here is CASSKKVEQFF. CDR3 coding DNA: TGTGCCAGCAGCAAAAAGGTTGAGCAGTTCTTC.

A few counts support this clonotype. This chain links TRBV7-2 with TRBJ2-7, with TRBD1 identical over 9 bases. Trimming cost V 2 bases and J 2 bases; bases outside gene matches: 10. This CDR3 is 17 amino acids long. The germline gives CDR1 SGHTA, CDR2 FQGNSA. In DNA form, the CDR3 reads TGTGCCAGCAGCTTATTCTCGTTGGGACAGGGAGCCTACGAGCAGTACTTC. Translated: CASSLFSLGQGAYEQYF.

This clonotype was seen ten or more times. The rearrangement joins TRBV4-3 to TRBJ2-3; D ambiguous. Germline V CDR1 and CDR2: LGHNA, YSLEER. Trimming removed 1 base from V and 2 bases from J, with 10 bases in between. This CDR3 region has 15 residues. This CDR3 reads CASSQGRLDTDTQYF. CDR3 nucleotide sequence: TGCGCCAGCAGCCAAGGAAGGTTGGACACAGATACGCAGTATTTT.

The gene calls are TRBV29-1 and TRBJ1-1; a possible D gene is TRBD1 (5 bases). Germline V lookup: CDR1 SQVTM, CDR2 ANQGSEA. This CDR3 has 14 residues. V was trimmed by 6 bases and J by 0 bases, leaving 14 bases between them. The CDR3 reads CSVRRWGMNTEAFF. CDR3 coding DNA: TGCAGCGTGCGGCGTTGGGGCATGAACACTGAAGCTTTCTTT.

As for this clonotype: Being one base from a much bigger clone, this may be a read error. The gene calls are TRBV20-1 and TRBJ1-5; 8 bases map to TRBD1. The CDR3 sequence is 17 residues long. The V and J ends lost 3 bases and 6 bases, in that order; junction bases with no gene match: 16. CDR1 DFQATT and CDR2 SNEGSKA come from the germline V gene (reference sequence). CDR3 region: CSARPGQGAAGCQPQHF. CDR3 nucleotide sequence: TGCAGTGCTAGGCCAGGCCAGGGGGCGGCTGGGTGTCAGCCCCAGCATTTT.

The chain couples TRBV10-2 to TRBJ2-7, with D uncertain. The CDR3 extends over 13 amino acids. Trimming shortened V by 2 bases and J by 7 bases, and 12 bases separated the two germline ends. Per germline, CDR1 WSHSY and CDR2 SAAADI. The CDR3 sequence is CASSEVITGEQYF. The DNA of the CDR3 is TGCGCCAGCAGTGAGGTCATAACTGGAGAGCAGTACTTC.

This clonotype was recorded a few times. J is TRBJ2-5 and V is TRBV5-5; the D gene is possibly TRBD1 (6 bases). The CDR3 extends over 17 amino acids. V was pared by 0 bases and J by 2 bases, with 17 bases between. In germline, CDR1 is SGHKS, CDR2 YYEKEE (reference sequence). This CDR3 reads CASSLAPTGLGQETQYF. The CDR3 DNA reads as TGTGCCAGCAGCTTGGCCCCCACAGGGCTTGGGCAAGAGACCCAGTACTTC.